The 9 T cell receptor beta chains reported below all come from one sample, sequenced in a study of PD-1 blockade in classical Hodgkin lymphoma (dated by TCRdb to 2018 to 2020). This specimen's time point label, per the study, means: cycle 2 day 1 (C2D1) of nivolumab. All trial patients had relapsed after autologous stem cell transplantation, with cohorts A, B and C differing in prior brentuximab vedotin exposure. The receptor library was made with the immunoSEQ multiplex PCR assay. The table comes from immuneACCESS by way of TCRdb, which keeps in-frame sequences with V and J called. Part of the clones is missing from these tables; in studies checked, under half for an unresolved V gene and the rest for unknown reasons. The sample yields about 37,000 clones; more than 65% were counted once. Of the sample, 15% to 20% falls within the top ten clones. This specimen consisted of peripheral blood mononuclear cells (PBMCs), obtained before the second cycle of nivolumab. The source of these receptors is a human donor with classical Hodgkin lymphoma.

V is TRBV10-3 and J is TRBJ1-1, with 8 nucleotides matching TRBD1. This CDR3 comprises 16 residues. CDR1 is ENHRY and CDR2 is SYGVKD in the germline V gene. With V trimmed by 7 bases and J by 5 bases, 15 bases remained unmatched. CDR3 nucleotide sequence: TGTGCCATCACATACCGGGACAGGAACCGGTGGACTGAAGCTTTCTTT. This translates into CAITYRDRNRWTEAFF.

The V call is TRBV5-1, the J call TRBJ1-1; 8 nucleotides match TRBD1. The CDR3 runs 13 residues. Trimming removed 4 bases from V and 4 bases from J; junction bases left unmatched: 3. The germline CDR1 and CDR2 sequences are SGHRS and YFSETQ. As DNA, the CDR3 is TGCGCCAGCAGCGTTCAGGGGGCCACTGAAGCTTTCTTT. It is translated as CASSVQGATEAFF.

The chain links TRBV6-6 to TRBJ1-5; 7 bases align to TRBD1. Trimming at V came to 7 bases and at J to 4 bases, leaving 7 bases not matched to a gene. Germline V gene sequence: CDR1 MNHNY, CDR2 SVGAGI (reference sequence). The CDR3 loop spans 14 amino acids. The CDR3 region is CASNNRGGNQPQHF. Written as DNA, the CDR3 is TGTGCCAGCAATAACAGGGGTGGAAATCAGCCCCAGCATTTT.

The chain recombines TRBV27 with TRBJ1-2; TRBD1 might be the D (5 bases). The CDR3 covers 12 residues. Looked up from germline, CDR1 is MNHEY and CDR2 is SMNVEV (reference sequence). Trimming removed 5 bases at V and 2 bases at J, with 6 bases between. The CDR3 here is CASSQGNYGYTF. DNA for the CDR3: TGTGCCAGCAGTCAGGGAAACTATGGCTACACCTTC.

The CDR3 DNA reads as TGCGCCAGCAGCCATGGACAGGCCTACCGGTCTGGCTACACCTTC. Translating it yields CASSHGQAYRSGYTF. This chain uses TRBV5-1 with TRBJ1-2; 7 bases match TRBD1. The CDR3 has 15 amino acids. Germline V gene sequence: CDR1 SGHRS, CDR2 YFSETQ. J was trimmed by 7 bases and V by 4 bases; bases with no gene match: 13. The full variable domain, with the rest looked up from reference TRBV5-1 and TRBJ1-2, is KAGVTQTPRYLIKTRGQQVTLSCSPISGHRSVSWYQQTPGQGLQFLFEYFSETQRNKGNFPGRFSGRQFSNSRSEMNVSTLELGDSALYLCASSHGQAYRSGYTFGSGTRLTVV.

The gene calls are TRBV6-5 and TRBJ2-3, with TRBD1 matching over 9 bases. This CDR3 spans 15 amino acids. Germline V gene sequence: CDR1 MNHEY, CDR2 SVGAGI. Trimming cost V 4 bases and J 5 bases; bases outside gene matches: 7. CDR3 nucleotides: TGTGCCAGCAGTTTCTTACAGGGGGCGGGAGATACGCAGTATTTT. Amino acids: CASSFLQGAGDTQYF.

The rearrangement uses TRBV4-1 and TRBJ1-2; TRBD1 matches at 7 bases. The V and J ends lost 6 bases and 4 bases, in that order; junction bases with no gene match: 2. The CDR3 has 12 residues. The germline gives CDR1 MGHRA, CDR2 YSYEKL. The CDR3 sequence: CASRDRFYGYTF. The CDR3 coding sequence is TGCGCCAGCAGGGACAGGTTCTATGGCTACACCTTC.

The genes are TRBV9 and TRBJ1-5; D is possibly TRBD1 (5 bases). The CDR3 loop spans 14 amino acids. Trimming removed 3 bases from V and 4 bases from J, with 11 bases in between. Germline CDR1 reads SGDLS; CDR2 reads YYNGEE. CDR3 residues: CASSAGISNQPQHF. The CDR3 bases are TGTGCCAGCAGCGCAGGGATTTCAAATCAGCCCCAGCATTTT. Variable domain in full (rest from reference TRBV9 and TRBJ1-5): DSGVTQTPKHLITATGQRVTLRCSPRSGDLSVYWYQQSLDQGLQFLIQYYNGEERAKGNILERFSAQQFPDLHSELNLSSLELGDSALYFCASSAGISNQPQHFGDGTRLSIL.

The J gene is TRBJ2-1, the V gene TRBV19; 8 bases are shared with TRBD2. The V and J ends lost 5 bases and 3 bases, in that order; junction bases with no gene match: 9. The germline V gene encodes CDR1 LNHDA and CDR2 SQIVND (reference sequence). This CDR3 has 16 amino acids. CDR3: CASSRSGGPLYNEQFF. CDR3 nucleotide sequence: TGTGCCAGTAGTCGGAGCGGGGGTCCTCTCTACAATGAGCAGTTCTTC.